These 17 T cell receptor beta chains originate from one sample sequenced in a study of T-cell reconstitution after alpha-beta-depleted transplantation in children. During its preparation, the TCRbeta library received unique molecular identifiers. Each CDR3 protein gets one entry after TCRdb re-called the PCR reads with MiXCR. In the table there are more than 200,000 distinct CDR3 sequences, 20% to 30% of which are singletons. The sequenced sample was PBMCs, mostly from graft donor cells, obtained 360 days after TCRalphabeta/CD19-depleted stem cell transplant. These receptors were obtained from a female patient aged 2 to 10 who had a stem cell transplant for congenital amegakaryocytic thrombocytopenia, so the T cells may come from the graft donor.

The chain employs TRBV13 and TRBJ2-1; the match to TRBD1 covers 10 bases. This CDR3 has 16 amino acids. The V segment lost 4 bases and the J segment 5 bases; nucleotides outside the gene matches: 8. Germline V gives CDR1 PRHDT, CDR2 FYEKMQ (reference sequence). CDR3: CASSSVGQGLNNEQFF. CDR3 in DNA: TGTGCCAGCAGCTCCGTGGGACAGGGGCTGAACAATGAGCAGTTCTTC.

The chain employs TRBV6-1 and TRBJ1-1; D is unresolved. Trimming left V 3 bases short and J 7 bases short, with 15 bases between. The CDR3 is 14 residues long. Germline V CDR1 and CDR2: MNHNS, SASEGT. The chain's CDR3 is CASSESGIRYEAFF. CDR3 nucleotide sequence: TGTGCCAGCAGTGAGTCGGGGATCCGATATGAAGCTTTCTTT.

This clonotype was counted many times. The chain joins TRBV5-1 to TRBJ2-2; D is uncertain. Germline V CDR1 and CDR2: SGHRS, YFSETQ. This CDR3 has 13 amino acids. Between the trimmed V and J ends, which lost 4 bases and 7 bases, there was a span of 11 bases. The CDR3 loop reads CASSILNNGELFF. In DNA, the CDR3 is TGCGCCAGCAGCATACTGAATAACGGGGAGCTGTTTTTT.

In this sample, this clonotype turned up a few times. V is TRBV10-3 and J is TRBJ1-6, with 9 positions matching TRBD1. Germline loops: CDR1 ENHRY, CDR2 SYGVKD. After removal of 2 bases from V and 0 bases from J, the junction contained 8 bases not matched to a gene. The CDR3 sequence is 19 residues long. CDR3 amino acids: CAISERRTGEGSYNSPLHF. The CDR3, as DNA: TGTGCCATCAGTGAGCGACGGACAGGGGAAGGCTCCTATAATTCACCCCTCCACTTT.

The chain combines TRBV7-2 with TRBJ2-1, with 10 bases matching TRBD2. This CDR3 is built from 15 residues. V shed 4 bases, J shed 5 bases, and the junction held 5 bases outside the gene matches. The V gene's germline CDR1 is SGHTA and CDR2 FQGNSA. CDR3 loop: CASSSLAGAHNEQFF. The CDR3 nucleotides read TGTGCCAGCAGCTCCCTAGCGGGAGCCCACAATGAGCAGTTCTTC.

This chain uses TRBV5-1 with TRBJ2-5; TRBD1 or TRBD2 may be the D gene (5 bases each). This CDR3 has 15 amino acids. V was trimmed by 4 bases and J by 5 bases, leaving 18 bases between them. Germline values: CDR1 SGHRS, CDR2 YFSETQ. CDR3 protein: CASSPTGPYSETQYF. The CDR3 DNA reads TGCGCCAGCAGCCCAACGGGACCATATAGTGAGACCCAGTACTTC. The full variable domain, completed using reference TRBV5-1 and TRBJ2-5, is KAGVTQTPRYLIKTRGQQVTLSCSPISGHRSVSWYQQTPGQGLQFLFEYFSETQRNKGNFPGRFSGRQFSNSRSEMNVSTLELGDSALYLCASSPTGPYSETQYFGPGTRLLVL.

The genes are TRBV27 and TRBJ1-3; the match to TRBD1 covers 7 bases. V was pared by 5 bases and J by 7 bases, with 11 bases of the junction left unmatched. The CDR3 is 15 residues long. Germline loops: CDR1 MNHEY, CDR2 SMNVEV (reference sequence). CDR3 coding DNA: TGTGCCAGCAGTCCCGGACAGGAAAACGGGAACACCATATATTTT. The encoded protein is CASSPGQENGNTIYF.

This clonotype was recorded a few times. This chain connects TRBV10-3 to TRBJ2-7; the D gene is possibly TRBD2 (6 bases). Germline V gene data show CDR1 as ENHRY and CDR2 as SYGVKD. V gave up 6 bases and J gave up 3 bases, with 15 bases separating them. The CDR3 is 14 residues long. The CDR3 nucleotides are TGTGCCATCAGGGGAGGCTTGAGCGGCTACGAGCAGTACTTC. It encodes CAIRGGLSGYEQYF.

This clonotype was counted between two and nine times. The genes are TRBV12-3 or TRBV12-4 and TRBJ1-3; D gene unclear. This CDR3 is 16 amino acids long. The V end lost 1 base, the J end lost 1 base, and 11 bases lay between the germline ends. This CDR3 reads CASSLGPVGSGNTIYF. The CDR3 DNA sequence: TGTGCCAGCAGTTTAGGGCCGGTGGGATCTGGAAACACCATATATTTT.

This sequence joins TRBV20-1 and TRBJ2-2, with D possibly being TRBD1 (5 bases). There are 15 residues in the CDR3. Germline V gene data show CDR1 as DFQATT and CDR2 as SNEGSKA (reference sequence). V lost 3 bases and J 4 bases, leaving 15 bases between the germline ends. CDR3 residues: CSARDLGHITGELFF. The CDR3 DNA reads as TGCAGTGCTAGGGATCTAGGACACATCACCGGGGAGCTGTTTTTT.

This clonotype has only a few counts. The rearrangement uses TRBV28 and TRBJ2-1; D unresolved. This CDR3 comprises 16 residues. Germline CDR1 reads MDHEN; CDR2 reads SYDVKM. Trimming pared 3 bases from V and 0 bases from J, leaving 12 bases between. This chain's CDR3 is CASSFSGLSSYNEQFF. The CDR3 DNA follows: TGTGCCAGCAGTTTTTCCGGTCTTAGCTCCTACAATGAGCAGTTCTTC. The variable domain in full, completed from reference TRBV28 and TRBJ2-1, reads DVKVTQSSRYLVKRTGEKVFLECVQDMDHENMFWYRQDPGLGLRLIYFSYDVKMKEKGDIPEGYSVSREKKERFSLILESASTNQTSMYLCASSFSGLSSYNEQFFGPGTRLTVL.

This chain joins TRBV19 and TRBJ2-1, with TRBD2 as a possible D gene (6 bases). Germline values: CDR1 LNHDA, CDR2 SQIVND (reference sequence). The CDR3 length is 15 residues. V lost 5 bases and J 7 bases, leaving 18 bases between the germline ends. This CDR3 reads CASSLAPSGRNEQFF. The CDR3 nucleotides read TGTGCCAGTAGTCTCGCCCCGTCGGGGAGGAATGAGCAGTTCTTC.

In this sample, this clonotype turned up a few times. V is TRBV6-1 and J is TRBJ1-3; no firm D call. Germline V CDR1 and CDR2: MNHNS, SASEGT. V lost 2 bases to trimming and J lost 2 bases, with 22 bases between them. This CDR3 has 19 residues. CDR3: CASSERPLDRAVTGNTIYF. The CDR3 DNA reads as TGTGCCAGCAGTGAAAGGCCCCTGGATAGGGCAGTTACTGGAAACACCATATATTTT.

This clonotype appeared a few times. CDR3 DNA sequence: TGCAGTGCTAACCGGGGTCTACTTCTCACAGATACGCAGTATTTT. Amino acid sequence: CSANRGLLLTDTQYF. The V call is TRBV20-1, the J call TRBJ2-3, with D tentatively TRBD2 (5 bases). Germline assignment: CDR1 DFQATT and CDR2 SNEGSKA (reference sequence). The V end was cut by 4 bases, the J end by 2 bases, with 16 bases between. CDR3 size: 15 residues.

This clonotype was seen once. The rearrangement joins TRBV30 to TRBJ2-2; no definite D call. The germline gives CDR1 GTSNPN, CDR2 SVGIG (reference sequence). The V and J ends lost 2 bases and 2 bases respectively, with 9 bases between them. CDR3 length: 14 amino acids. CDR3 residues: CAWSSSQNTGELFF. CDR3 bases: TGTGCCTGGAGTTCTTCACAAAACACCGGGGAGCTGTTTTTT.

The chain employs TRBV7-2 and TRBJ2-1; 8 nucleotides align to TRBD1. V shed 2 bases and J 2 bases; nucleotides not matched to a gene: 5. This CDR3 spans 16 amino acids. CDR1 is SGHTA and CDR2 is FQGNSA in the germline V gene. CDR3 sequence (DNA): TGTGCCAGCAGCTTACAGGGGGCAACCCCCTACAATGAGCAGTTCTTC. It is translated as CASSLQGATPYNEQFF.

The chain is built from TRBV5-6 and TRBJ2-5, with D possibly being TRBD2 (5 bases). With 5 bases removed from V and 5 bases from J, the gap between germline ends came to 22 bases. The CDR3 consists of 16 residues. CDR1 and CDR2 (germline): SGHDT, YYEEEE. In DNA, the CDR3 is TGTGCCAGCAGTCCTCGGCAGCAAGGAGGTCATGAGACCCAGTACTTC. Translated, it gives CASSPRQQGGHETQYF.